The 19 T cell receptor beta chains given below trace back to one sample, sequenced in a study of blood T cell repertoires in COVID-19 (dated by TCRdb to the early 2020s). Library method: the immunoSEQ multiplex PCR assay. TCRdb provides this immuneACCESS table in a form limited to in-frame rearrangements. Some clones are lacking; in checked studies, under half of them reflect an unresolved V gene, and why the rest are absent is not known. This sample comprises around 34,000 clones, about 80% of them detected only once. The ten largest clones add up to approximately 4% of the sample. Sequencing was carried out using peripheral blood. The receptors were gathered from a man between 45 and 60 years old with acute or convalescent COVID-19.

This clone was seen more than once but under ten times. J is TRBJ2-7 and V is TRBV7-9, with D uncertain. The germline V gene encodes CDR1 SEHNR and CDR2 FQNEAQ (reference sequence). V was pared by 6 bases and J by 0 bases, with 6 bases between. CDR3 length: 12 amino acids. CDR3 loop: CASSRSSYEQYF. The CDR3 DNA reads TGTGCCAGCAGTAGAAGCTCCTACGAGCAGTACTTC.

The chain is built from TRBV4-1 and TRBJ2-7; maybe TRBD1 (5 bases). CDR3 length: 12 residues. The germline gives CDR1 MGHRA, CDR2 YSYEKL. The ends were cut back, 5 bases at V and 6 bases at J, with 11 bases in the middle. This CDR3 reads CASSSQGSEQYF. The DNA for the CDR3 is TGCGCCAGCAGCTCTCAGGGTTCCGAGCAGTACTTC.

The V and J genes are TRBV7-9 and TRBJ1-4; TRBD1 agrees at 7 bases. The J segment lost 6 bases and the V segment lost 5 bases, leaving 6 bases of the junction unmatched. Germline CDR1 and CDR2: SEHNR and FQNEAQ (reference sequence). The CDR3 has 14 amino acids. The CDR3 spells CASSEDRVYEKLFF. As DNA, the CDR3 is TGTGCCAGCAGCGAAGACAGGGTTTATGAAAAACTGTTTTTT.

The chain couples TRBV7-3 to TRBJ2-3, with D perhaps TRBD2 (6 bases). This CDR3 has 17 amino acids. Germline CDR1 SGHTA, CDR2 FQGTGA. The V end was cut by 1 base, the J end by 2 bases, with 16 bases between. CDR3 nucleotides: TGTGCCAGCAGCTTAAAAGGCAGGACTATCCTCACAGATACGCAGTATTTT. It encodes CASSLKGRTILTDTQYF.

The gene calls are TRBV19 and TRBJ2-4; 7 bases fit TRBD2. Trimming cost V 0 bases and J 7 bases; bases outside gene matches: 6. The CDR3 has 15 residues. Per germline, CDR1 LNHDA and CDR2 SQIVND (reference sequence). As DNA, the CDR3 is TGTGCCAGTAGTATAGACCTATTGGGAGGGAACATTCAGTACTTC. Its translation: CASSIDLLGGNIQYF. Complete variable domain (other parts from reference TRBV19 and TRBJ2-4): DGGITQSPKYLFRKEGQNVTLSCEQNLNHDAMYWYRQDPGQGLRLIYYSQIVNDFQKGDIAEGYSVSREKKESFPLTVTSAQKNPTAFYLCASSIDLLGGNIQYFGAGTRLSVL.

The chain combines TRBV21-1 with TRBJ2-7; the table's D call of TRBD2 was not tested on the DNA. TRBV21-1 is marked as a pseudogene. The CDR3 contains 18 residues. The CDR3 nucleotides read TGTGCCAGCACCAAGACTAGCGGGGCCTTCCACGTCTCCTACGAGCAGTACTTC. Encoded protein: CASTKTSGAFHVSYEQYF.

The rearrangement joins TRBV5-4 to TRBJ2-1; D is perhaps TRBD2 (6 bases). CDR3 length: 13 residues. Per the germline V gene, CDR1 is SGHNT and CDR2 is YYREEE (reference sequence). Trimming shortened V by 4 bases and J by 8 bases, and 13 bases separated the two germline ends. CDR3: CASSGDSLYEQFF. Written as DNA, the CDR3 is TGTGCCAGCAGCGGGGACTCGTTGTATGAGCAGTTCTTC.

CDR3 nucleotide sequence: TGTGCCAGCAGCTTAATTTCAGGAACTTATAGCAATCAGCCCCAGCATTTT. As protein: CASSLISGTYSNQPQHF. This chain uses TRBV7-9 with TRBJ1-5; the D is unclear. Trimming took off 2 bases at V and 0 bases at J, with 14 bases between the two ends. CDR1 is SEHNR, CDR2 FQNEAQ, per germline (reference sequence). There are 17 residues in the CDR3. Full variable domain (outside the CDR3, taken from reference TRBV7-9 and TRBJ1-5): DTGVSQNPRHKITKRGQNVTFRCDPISEHNRLYWYRQTLGQGPEFLTYFQNEAQLEKSRLLSDRFSAERPKGSFSTLEIQRTEQGDSAMYLCASSLISGTYSNQPQHFGDGTRLSIL.

This clone was seen a few times. This chain joins TRBV2 and TRBJ2-1; TRBD2 is a possible D gene (5 bases). This CDR3 contains 13 residues. Germline V gene sequence: CDR1 SNHLY, CDR2 FYNNEI. Deletions cut 3 bases from V and 6 bases from J, with 9 bases between. The CDR3 reads CASSEWTFNEQFF. For the CDR3, the DNA is TGTGCCAGCAGTGAGTGGACTTTCAATGAGCAGTTCTTC.

This chain joins TRBV19 and TRBJ1-2; a possible D gene is TRBD1 (5 bases). CDR1 is LNHDA and CDR2 is SQIVND in the germline V gene (reference sequence). V was pared by 10 bases and J by 8 bases, with 17 bases between. This CDR3 has 12 amino acids. CDR3 loop: CATLESGYGYTF. DNA of the CDR3: TGTGCCACTTTAGAGTCAGGGTACGGCTACACCTTC.

This chain uses TRBV7-3 with TRBJ2-2, with TRBD1 identical over 9 bases. The CDR3 runs to 16 residues. Germline assignment: CDR1 SGHTA and CDR2 FQGTGA. Losses at the gene ends were 5 bases for V and 6 bases for J; bases not matched to a gene: 10. CDR3 bases: TGTGCCAGCAGCGTGCGACAGGGGGTGTTAGCCGGGGAGCTGTTTTTT. Residues: CASSVRQGVLAGELFF. The whole variable domain, filled in from reference TRBV7-3 and TRBJ2-2, reads GAGVSQTPSNKVTEKGKYVELRCDPISGHTALYWYRQSLGQGPEFLIYFQGTGAADDSGLPNDRFFAVRPEGSVSTLKIQRTERGDSAVYLCASSVRQGVLAGELFFGEGSRLTVL.

The gene calls are TRBV19 and TRBJ2-7, with D possibly matching TRBD1 (7 bases). CDR1 and CDR2 (germline): LNHDA, SQIVND (reference sequence). Between the trimmed V and J ends, which lost 5 bases and 2 bases, there was a span of 19 bases. The CDR3 consists of 16 residues. For the CDR3, the DNA is TGTGCCAGTAGTCCACACGGGGGACAGCCAACCTACGAGCAGTACTTC. Its protein product is CASSPHGGQPTYEQYF.

The chain carries TRBV7-8 and TRBJ1-4; a weak D match, TRBD1 (5 bases). Germline V CDR1 and CDR2: SGHVS, FQNEAQ. The CDR3 has 13 residues. The V end lost 7 bases, the J end lost 7 bases, and 13 bases lay between the germline ends. CDR3 nucleotides: TGTGCCAGCAAAACTTTGGGGCGTGAAAAACTGTTTTTT. Its translation is CASKTLGREKLFF.

The V gene is TRBV11-2, the J gene TRBJ2-3, with TRBD2 matching 7 bases. V lost 8 bases, J lost 4 bases, and 12 bases stayed unmatched. This CDR3 has 15 amino acids. Germline V gene lookup returns CDR1 SGHAT and CDR2 FQNNGV. The CDR3 coding sequence is TGTGCCAGCTCCGAAGCCCCAGGGAGGGCAGATACGCAGTATTTT. Amino acid sequence: CASSEAPGRADTQYF.

This rearrangement joins TRBV5-1 to TRBJ2-1; 9 bases fit TRBD2. The CDR3 runs 16 residues. Per the germline V gene, CDR1 is SGHRS and CDR2 is YFSETQ. V lost 0 bases, J lost 8 bases, and 9 bases stayed unmatched. Here the CDR3 DNA reads TGCGCCAGCAGCTTGGAGTTGCGGGGGGGCGTGGATGAGCAGTTCTTC. Its protein is CASSLELRGGVDEQFF.

This chain uses TRBV7-3 with TRBJ2-5; 7 nucleotides agree with TRBD1. The J segment lost 2 bases and the V segment lost 1 base, leaving 4 bases of the junction unmatched. Germline V gene data show CDR1 as SGHTA and CDR2 as FQGTGA. CDR3 length equals 15 residues. CDR3 sequence: CASSLMGTAQETQYF. Written as DNA, the CDR3 is TGTGCCAGCAGCTTAATGGGGACAGCTCAAGAGACCCAGTACTTC.

This chain connects TRBV9 to TRBJ2-7; 11 nucleotides match TRBD2. V dropped 4 bases and J dropped 0; count of bases not matched to a gene: 3. The CDR3 is 15 amino acids. CDR1 is SGDLS and CDR2 is YYNGEE in the germline V gene. This CDR3 is CASSIGLAGSYEQYF. CDR3 nucleotides: TGTGCCAGCAGCATTGGACTAGCGGGCTCCTACGAGCAGTACTTC.

The chain recombines TRBV15 with TRBJ1-2, with D possibly matching TRBD1 (6 bases). Per the germline V gene, CDR1 is LNHNV and CDR2 is YYDKDF (reference sequence). V shed 4 bases and J shed 7 bases, with 13 bases lying between them. The CDR3 has 13 amino acids. CDR3 coding DNA: TGTGCCACCAGCAAGGGAAACAGGGTTGGCTACACCTTC. Translating it yields CATSKGNRVGYTF.

V usage is TRBV4-2 and J usage is TRBJ2-1, with D hard to call. CDR1 LGHNA and CDR2 YNFKEQ come from the germline V gene. This CDR3 has 11 amino acids. Trimming pared 0 bases from V and 10 bases from J, leaving 4 bases between. The CDR3: CASSQETEQFF. CDR3 DNA sequence: TGTGCCAGCAGCCAAGAAACAGAGCAGTTCTTC.